Described below is a single T cell receptor (beta chain) sequence and its context. What it binds is unknown. The sample is drawn from a study of T cell responses to AZD1222 COVID-19 vaccine. Whole-study findings and limits: Nearly half of spike-specific TCRs reportedly target unmutated variant regions. Repertoire sampling occurred only after the peak T cell response. The donor group comprised mostly white British people and more females; the analysis possibly underestimated clonal diversity.

Produced via immunoSEQ multiplex PCR; TCRdb's table is partial and in-frame only. The sample has about 83,000 clones; roughly 86% are singletons. The clonotype originates from an adult in good health. Here the sequenced sample was peripheral blood, taken on day 0 of AZD1222 vaccination.

The CDR3 DNA reads TGTGCCAGCTCACCGTCGAGTGGTAATGAAAAACTGTTTTTT. It codes for CASSPSSGNEKLFF. The rearrangement joins TRBV18 to TRBJ1-4; D is ambiguous. This CDR3 has 14 residues. In germline, CDR1 is KGHSH, CDR2 LQKENI. Trimming removed 3 bases at V and 4 bases at J, with 9 bases between.